Given below is one T cell receptor (beta chain) in context. This specimen belongs to a study of OX40 agonist ivuxolimab in advanced cancers. Whole-study context: Dose-escalation subjects each had hepatocellular carcinoma, melanoma, renal cell or head and neck cancer.

Here immunoSEQ multiplex PCR was the method, and the copy in TCRdb shows in-frame clones only, minus some. Of approximately 76,000 clones listed, about 88% are singletons. The ends lost 5 bases at V and 2 bases at J; junction bases unmatched: 4. CDR3 length: 14 amino acids. Germline values: CDR1 MNHNY, CDR2 SVGAGI (reference sequence). The TCR comes from an adult with an advanced solid tumor such as melanoma, head and neck, liver or kidney cancer. The chain has TRBV6-6 and TRBJ2-7; 9 bases are shared with TRBD1. The input for sequencing was CD4+ or CD8+ T cells sorted from blood, taken in a trial of the OX40 agonist ivuxolimab. In DNA, the CDR3 is TGTGCCAGCAGTCGACAGGGGGAGACCTACGAGCAGTACTTC. Protein sequence: CASSRQGETYEQYF.